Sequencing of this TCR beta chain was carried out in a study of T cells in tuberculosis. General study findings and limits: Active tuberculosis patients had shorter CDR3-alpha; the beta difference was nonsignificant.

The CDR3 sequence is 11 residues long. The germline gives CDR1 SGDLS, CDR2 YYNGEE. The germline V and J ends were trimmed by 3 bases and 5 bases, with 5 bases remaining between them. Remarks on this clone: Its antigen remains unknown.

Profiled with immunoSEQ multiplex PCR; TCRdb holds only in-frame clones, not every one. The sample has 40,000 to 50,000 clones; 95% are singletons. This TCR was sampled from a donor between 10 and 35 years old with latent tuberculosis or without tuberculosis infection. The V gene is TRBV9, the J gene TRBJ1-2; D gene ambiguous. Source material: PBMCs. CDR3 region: CASSDYYGYTF. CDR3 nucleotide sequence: TGTGCCAGCAGCGACTATTATGGCTACACCTTC.